This T cell receptor (beta chain) is from a study of control samples from healthy donors and cancer patients. Assay: immunoSEQ multiplex PCR; the TCRdb copy retains only in-frame clones and omits some. The sample includes 78,000 or so clones, 84% of them seen just once. This CDR3 comprises 15 residues. The V gene's germline CDR1 is SGDLS and CDR2 YYNGEE. J lost 3 bases, V lost 2 bases, and 7 bases had no gene match. This rearrangement joins TRBV9 to TRBJ2-7, with 8 nucleotides matching TRBD1. Material: blood. This receptor was identified in a man aged 50 or older in good health. The CDR3 DNA reads as TGTGCCAGCAGCGTCATGCCGGGACAGGACTACGAGCAGTACTTC. Translating it yields CASSVMPGQDYEQYF.